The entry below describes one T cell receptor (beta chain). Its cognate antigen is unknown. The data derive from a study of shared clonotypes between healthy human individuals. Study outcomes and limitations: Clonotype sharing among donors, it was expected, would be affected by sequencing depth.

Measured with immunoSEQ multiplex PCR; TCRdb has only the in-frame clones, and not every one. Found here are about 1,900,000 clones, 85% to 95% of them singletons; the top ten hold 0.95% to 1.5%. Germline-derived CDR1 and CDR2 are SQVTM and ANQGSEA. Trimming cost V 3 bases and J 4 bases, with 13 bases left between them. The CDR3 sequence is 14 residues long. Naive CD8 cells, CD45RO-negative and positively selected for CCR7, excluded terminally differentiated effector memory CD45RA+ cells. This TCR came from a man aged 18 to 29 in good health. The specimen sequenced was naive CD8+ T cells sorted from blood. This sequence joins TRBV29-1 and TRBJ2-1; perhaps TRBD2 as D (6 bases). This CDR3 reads CSVEGLRSYNEQFF. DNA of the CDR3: TGCAGCGTTGAGGGACTTAGGTCATACAATGAGCAGTTCTTC.